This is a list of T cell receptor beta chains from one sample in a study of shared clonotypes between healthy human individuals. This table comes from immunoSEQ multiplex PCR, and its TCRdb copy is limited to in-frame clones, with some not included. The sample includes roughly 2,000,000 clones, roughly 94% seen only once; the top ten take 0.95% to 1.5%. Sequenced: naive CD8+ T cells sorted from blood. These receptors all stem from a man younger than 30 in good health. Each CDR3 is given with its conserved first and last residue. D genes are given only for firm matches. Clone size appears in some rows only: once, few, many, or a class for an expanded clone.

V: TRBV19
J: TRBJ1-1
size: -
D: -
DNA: TGTGCCAGTACCTTTGGCCCGAACACTGAAGCTTTCTTT
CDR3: CASTFGPNTEAFF

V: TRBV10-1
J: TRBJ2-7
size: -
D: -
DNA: TGCGCCAGCAGTGAGAACGCGGCCTACGAGCAGTACTTC
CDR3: CASSENAAYEQYF

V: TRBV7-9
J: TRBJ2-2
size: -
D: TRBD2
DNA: TGTGCCAGCAGCTTGAGTCCAGACGGACTAGGAACCGGGGAGCTGTTTTTT
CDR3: CASSLSPDGLGTGELFF

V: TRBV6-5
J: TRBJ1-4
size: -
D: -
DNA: TGTGCCAGCAGTCGAGGCCCCGTACGGAATGAAAAACTGTTTTTT
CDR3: CASSRGPVRNEKLFF

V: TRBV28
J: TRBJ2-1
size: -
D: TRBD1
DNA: TGTGCCAGCAGTTTAGGCCCCGGGACAGGGGATTACGAGCAGTTCTTC
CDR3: CASSLGPGTGDYEQFF

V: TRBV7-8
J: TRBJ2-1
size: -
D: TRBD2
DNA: TGTGCCAGCAGCTCAGGACTAGCGGGAGGGGGCAATGAGCAGTTCTTC
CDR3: CASSSGLAGGGNEQFF

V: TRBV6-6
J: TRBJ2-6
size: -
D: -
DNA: TGTGCCAGACCAGACAGAGCTGGGGCCAACGTCCTGACTTTC
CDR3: CARPDRAGANVLTF

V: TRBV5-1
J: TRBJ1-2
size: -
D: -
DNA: TGCGCCAGCAGCTTGGGTTTGGATGGCTACACCTTC
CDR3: CASSLGLDGYTF

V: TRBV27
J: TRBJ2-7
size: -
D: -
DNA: TGTGCCAGCAGTTTAGTAGGCTCCTACGAGCAGTACTTC
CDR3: CASSLVGSYEQYF

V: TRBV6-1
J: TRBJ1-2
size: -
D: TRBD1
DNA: TGTGCCAGCAGCGAGCTGGGGCAGGGGGCAGGCTACACCTTC
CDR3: CASSELGQGAGYTF

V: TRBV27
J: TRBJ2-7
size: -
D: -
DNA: TGTGCCAGCAGTTTATCGGACACCCGCTACGAGCAGTACTTC
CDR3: CASSLSDTRYEQYF

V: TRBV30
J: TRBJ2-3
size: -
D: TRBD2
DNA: TGTGCCTGGAGTCTAGCGGGAGTGTCAGATACGCAGTATTTT
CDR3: CAWSLAGVSDTQYF

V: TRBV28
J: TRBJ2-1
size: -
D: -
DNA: TGTGCCAGCAGCAAGGATCTATACAATGAGCAGTTCTTC
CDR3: CASSKDLYNEQFF

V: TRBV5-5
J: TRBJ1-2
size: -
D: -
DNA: TGTGCCAGCAGCCTGACCGCCGGGGACTATGGCTACACCTTC
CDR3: CASSLTAGDYGYTF

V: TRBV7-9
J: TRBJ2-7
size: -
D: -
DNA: TGTGCCAGCAGCACCACAGGGGGGGGATACTACGAGCAGTACTTC
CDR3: CASSTTGGGYYEQYF

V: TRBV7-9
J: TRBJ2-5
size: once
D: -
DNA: TGTGCCAGCAGCCCGGGTTACTCCCCTGAGACCCAGTACTTC
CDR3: CASSPGYSPETQYF

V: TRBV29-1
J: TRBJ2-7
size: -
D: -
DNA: TGCAGCGTTCTTGGGCCCGGATACGAGCAGTACTTC
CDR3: CSVLGPGYEQYF

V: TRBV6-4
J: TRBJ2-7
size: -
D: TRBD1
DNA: TGTGCCAGCAGTGAAGCGGACAGGGGGAAAGGGAACACCTACGAGCAGTACTTC
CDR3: CASSEADRGKGNTYEQYF

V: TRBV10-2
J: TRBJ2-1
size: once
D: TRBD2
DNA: TGCGCCAGCAGTGAGTCGCTAGCGGGGAAGAATGAGCAGTTCTTC
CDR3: CASSESLAGKNEQFF

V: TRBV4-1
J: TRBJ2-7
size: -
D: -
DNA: TGCGCCAGCAGCCAAGAACCCTCGAGGGATGGTTACGAGCAGTACTTC
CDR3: CASSQEPSRDGYEQYF

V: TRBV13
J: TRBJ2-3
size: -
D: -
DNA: TGTGCCAGCAGCTTAGGGAGACGCACAGATACGCAGTATTTT
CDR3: CASSLGRRTDTQYF

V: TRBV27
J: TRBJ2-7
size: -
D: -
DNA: TGTGCCAGCAGTGCCACTCAGGGCTACGAGCAGTACTTC
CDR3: CASSATQGYEQYF

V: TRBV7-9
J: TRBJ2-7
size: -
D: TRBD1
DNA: TGTGCCAGCAGCTTGCCAGGGGGCAATAACGAGCAGTACTTC
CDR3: CASSLPGGNNEQYF

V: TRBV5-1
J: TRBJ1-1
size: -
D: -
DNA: TGCGCCAGCAAGTTGAGGTCGGGGTACACTGAAGCTTTCTTT
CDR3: CASKLRSGYTEAFF

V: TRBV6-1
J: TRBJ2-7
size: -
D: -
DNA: TGTGCCAGCAGGGTCGCCGGGACGTCCTACGAGCAGTACTTC
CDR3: CASRVAGTSYEQYF

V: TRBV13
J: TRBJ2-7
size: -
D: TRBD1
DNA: TGTGCCAGCAGCCCCCCGACAGGGTCCCTGTACTCCTACGAGCAGTACTTC
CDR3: CASSPPTGSLYSYEQYF

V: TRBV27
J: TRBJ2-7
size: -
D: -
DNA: TGTGCCAGCAGTTCGTCAGCGGGACAGGTGTCCTACGAGCAGTACTTC
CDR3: CASSSSAGQVSYEQYF

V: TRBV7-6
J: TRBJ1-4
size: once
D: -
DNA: TGTGCCAGCAGCTTATTTCCAGGGCAGGGTACTAATGAAAAACTGTTTTTT
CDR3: CASSLFPGQGTNEKLFF

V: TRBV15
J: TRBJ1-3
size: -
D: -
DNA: TGTGCCACCAGCAGAGTAGCGGTCGAGGGGCCTAACTCTGGAAACACCATATATTTT
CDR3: CATSRVAVEGPNSGNTIYF

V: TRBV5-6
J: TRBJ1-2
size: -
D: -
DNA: TGTGCCAGCAGCCCCTGGGGGGACTATGGCTACACCTTC
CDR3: CASSPWGDYGYTF

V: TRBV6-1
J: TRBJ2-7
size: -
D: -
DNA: TGTGCCAGCAGTGAAGTATTAGCAGGGGTGTCCTACGAGCAGTACTTC
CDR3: CASSEVLAGVSYEQYF

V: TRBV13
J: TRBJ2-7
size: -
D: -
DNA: TGTGCCAGCAGCTGGCAGGGCAGCTACGAGCAGTACTTC
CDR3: CASSWQGSYEQYF

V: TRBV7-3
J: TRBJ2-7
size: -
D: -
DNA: TGTGCCAGCAGCTCCTCTGCCCCGACCCAGGGTGCGTACGAGCAGTACTTC
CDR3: CASSSSAPTQGAYEQYF

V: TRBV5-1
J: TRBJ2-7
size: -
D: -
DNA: TGCGCCAGCAGCTTGGGCCCCCCGTTCTCCGAGCAGTACTTC
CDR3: CASSLGPPFSEQYF

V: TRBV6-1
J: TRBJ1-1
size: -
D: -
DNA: TGTGCCAGCAGTGAAATCTTGGGGGCGCTGAACACTGAAGCTTTCTTT
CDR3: CASSEILGALNTEAFF

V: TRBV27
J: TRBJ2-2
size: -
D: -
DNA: TGTGCCAGCAGTTTTGTAACTCCCTCTGGGACCGGGGAGCTGTTTTTT
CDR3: CASSFVTPSGTGELFF

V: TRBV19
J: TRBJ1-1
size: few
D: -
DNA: TGTGCCAGTAGTGGGGGGCTTGGCACTGAAGCTTTCTTT
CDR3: CASSGGLGTEAFF

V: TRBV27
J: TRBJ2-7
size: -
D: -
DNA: TGTGCCAGCAGTTTGGAAGGGGGTCTGGAGCAGTACTTC
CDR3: CASSLEGGLEQYF

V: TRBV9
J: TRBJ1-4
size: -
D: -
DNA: TGTGCCAGCAGCGTAGGGGGTAGCACTAATGAAAAACTGTTTTTT
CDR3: CASSVGGSTNEKLFF

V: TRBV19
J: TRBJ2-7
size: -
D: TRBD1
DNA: TGTGCCAGTAGTAGACTGGGACAGGGAGACTACGAGCAGTACTTC
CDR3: CASSRLGQGDYEQYF

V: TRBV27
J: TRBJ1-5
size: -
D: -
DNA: TGTGCCAGCAGTTTAGTAGGGGTGTTGGGCAATCAGCCCCAGCATTTT
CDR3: CASSLVGVLGNQPQHF

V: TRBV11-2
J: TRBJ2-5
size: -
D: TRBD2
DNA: TGTGCCAGCAGCAGCGGGGAGGGCGCGGAGGAGACCCAGTACTTC
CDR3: CASSSGEGAEETQYF

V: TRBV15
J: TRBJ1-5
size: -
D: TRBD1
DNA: TGTGCCACCGGTTCGGACAGGGGTTATCAGCCCCAGCATTTT
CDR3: CATGSDRGYQPQHF

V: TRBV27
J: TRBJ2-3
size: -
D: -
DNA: TGTGCCAGCAGCCTGATAACCACAGATACGCAGTATTTT
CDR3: CASSLITTDTQYF

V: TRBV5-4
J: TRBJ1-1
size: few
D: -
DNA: TGTGCCAGCAGCTTTGGACAGAACACTGAAGCTTTCTTT
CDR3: CASSFGQNTEAFF

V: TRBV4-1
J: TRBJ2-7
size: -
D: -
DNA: TGCGCCAGCAGCCAAGATTCGGCCCCTGGCGGGGCCTACGAGCAGTACTTC
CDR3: CASSQDSAPGGAYEQYF

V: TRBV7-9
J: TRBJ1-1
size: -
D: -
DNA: TGTGCCAGCAGCTTAGTAGACACTGAAGCTTTCTTT
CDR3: CASSLVDTEAFF